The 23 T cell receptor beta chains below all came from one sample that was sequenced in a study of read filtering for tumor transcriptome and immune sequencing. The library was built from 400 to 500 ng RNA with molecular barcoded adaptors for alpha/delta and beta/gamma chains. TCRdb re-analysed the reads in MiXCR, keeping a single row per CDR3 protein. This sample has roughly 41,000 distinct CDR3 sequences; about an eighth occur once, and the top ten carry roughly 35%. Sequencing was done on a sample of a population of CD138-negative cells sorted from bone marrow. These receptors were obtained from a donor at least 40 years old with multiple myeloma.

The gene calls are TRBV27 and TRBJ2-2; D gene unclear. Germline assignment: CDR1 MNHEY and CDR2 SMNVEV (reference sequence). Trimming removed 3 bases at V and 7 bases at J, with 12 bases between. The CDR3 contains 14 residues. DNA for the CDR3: TGTGCCAGCAGTTTGTCCTGGGCAGGCGGGGAGCTGTTTTTT. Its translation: CASSLSWAGGELFF.

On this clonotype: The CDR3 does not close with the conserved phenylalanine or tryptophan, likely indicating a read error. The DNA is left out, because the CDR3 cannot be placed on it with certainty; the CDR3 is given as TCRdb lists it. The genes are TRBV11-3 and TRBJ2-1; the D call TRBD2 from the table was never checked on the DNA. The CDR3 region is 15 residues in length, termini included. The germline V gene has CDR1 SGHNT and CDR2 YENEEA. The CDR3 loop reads CASTPRVAVNNEQFL.

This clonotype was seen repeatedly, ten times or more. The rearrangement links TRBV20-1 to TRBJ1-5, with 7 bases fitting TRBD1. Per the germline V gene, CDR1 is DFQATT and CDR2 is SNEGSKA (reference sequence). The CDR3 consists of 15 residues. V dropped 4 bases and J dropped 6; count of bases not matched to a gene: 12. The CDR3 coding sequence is TGCAGTGCTACAAATGACAGGGAACCGGGTCAGCCCCAGCATTTT. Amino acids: CSATNDREPGQPQHF.

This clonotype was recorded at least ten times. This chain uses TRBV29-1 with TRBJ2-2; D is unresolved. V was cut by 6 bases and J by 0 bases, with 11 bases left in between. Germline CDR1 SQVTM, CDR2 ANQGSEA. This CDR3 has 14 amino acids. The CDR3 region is CSVTYRPNTGELFF. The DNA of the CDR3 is TGCAGCGTAACCTACCGTCCGAACACCGGGGAGCTGTTTTTT.

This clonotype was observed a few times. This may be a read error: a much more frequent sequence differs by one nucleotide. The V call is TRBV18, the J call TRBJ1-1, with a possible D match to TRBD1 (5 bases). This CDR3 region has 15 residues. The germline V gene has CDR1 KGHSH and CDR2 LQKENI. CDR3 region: CACSRQPQGNTEAFF. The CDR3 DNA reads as TGTGCCTGCTCACGGCAACCCCAGGGGAACACTGAAGCTTTCTTT.

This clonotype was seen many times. CDR3 nucleotide sequence: TGTGCCAGCAGAAATACAGCGCAGCCCCAGCATTTT. As protein: CASRNTAQPQHF. This chain connects TRBV12-3 or TRBV12-4 to TRBJ1-5, with unresolved D. The V end lost 6 bases, the J end lost 7 bases, and 10 bases lay between the germline ends. The CDR3 is 12 residues long.

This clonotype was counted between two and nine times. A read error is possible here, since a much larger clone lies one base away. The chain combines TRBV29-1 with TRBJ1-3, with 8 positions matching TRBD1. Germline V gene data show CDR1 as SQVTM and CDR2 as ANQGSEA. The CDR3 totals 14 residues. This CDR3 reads CGVVDRGPGNTIYF. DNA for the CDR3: TGCGGCGTGGTTGACAGGGGTCCTGGAAACACCATATATTTT.

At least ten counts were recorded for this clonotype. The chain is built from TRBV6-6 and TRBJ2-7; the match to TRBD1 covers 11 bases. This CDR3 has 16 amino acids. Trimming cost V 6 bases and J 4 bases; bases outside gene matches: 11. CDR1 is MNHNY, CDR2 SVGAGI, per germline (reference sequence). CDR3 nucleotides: TGTGCCAGCAGACCCCTTGGGACAGGGGGAGGTTACGAGCAGTACTTC. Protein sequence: CASRPLGTGGGYEQYF.

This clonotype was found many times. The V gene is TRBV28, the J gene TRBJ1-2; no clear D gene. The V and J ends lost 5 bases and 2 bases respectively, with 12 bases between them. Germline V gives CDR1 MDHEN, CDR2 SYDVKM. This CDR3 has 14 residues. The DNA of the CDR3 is TGTGCCAGCAGTCCTTACGACGGGAACTATGGCTACACCTTC. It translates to CASSPYDGNYGYTF.

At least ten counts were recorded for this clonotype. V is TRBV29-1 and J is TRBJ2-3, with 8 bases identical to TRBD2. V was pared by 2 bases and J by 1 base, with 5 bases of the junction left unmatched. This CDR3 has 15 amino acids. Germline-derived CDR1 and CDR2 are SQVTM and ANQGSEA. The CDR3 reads CSVERSSGRTDTQYF. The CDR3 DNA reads TGCAGCGTTGAAAGGTCTAGCGGGCGCACAGATACGCAGTATTTT.

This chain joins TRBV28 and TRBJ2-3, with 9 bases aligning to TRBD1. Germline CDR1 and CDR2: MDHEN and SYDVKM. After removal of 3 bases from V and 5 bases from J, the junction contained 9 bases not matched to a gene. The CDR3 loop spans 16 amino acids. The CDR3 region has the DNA TGTGCCAGCAGTTTTCAGGACAGGGGATCAGAAGATACGCAGTATTTT. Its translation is CASSFQDRGSEDTQYF.

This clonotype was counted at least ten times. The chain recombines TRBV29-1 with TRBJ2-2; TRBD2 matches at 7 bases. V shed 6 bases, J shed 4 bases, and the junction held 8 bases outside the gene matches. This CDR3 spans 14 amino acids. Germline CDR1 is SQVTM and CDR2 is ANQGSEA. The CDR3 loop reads CSVASGTLTGELFF. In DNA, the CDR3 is TGCAGCGTCGCCAGCGGGACCCTCACCGGGGAGCTGTTTTTT.

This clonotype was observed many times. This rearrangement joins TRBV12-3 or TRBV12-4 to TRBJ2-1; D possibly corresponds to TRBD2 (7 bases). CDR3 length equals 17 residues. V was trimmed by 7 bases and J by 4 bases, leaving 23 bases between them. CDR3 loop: CASTKGGLAANYNEQFF. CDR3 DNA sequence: TGTGCCAGCACCAAGGGGGGGTTGGCGGCTAATTACAATGAGCAGTTCTTC.

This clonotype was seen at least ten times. The CDR3 is CASSRTQGSGETQYF. For the CDR3, the DNA is TGTGCCAGCAGTCGCACTCAGGGATCTGGCGAGACCCAGTACTTC. The genes are TRBV7-9 and TRBJ2-5; possibly TRBD1 for D (5 bases). This CDR3 region has 15 residues. Germline CDR1 SEHNR, CDR2 FQNEAQ (reference sequence). Trimming took 6 bases from V and 5 from J, leaving 19 bases between them.

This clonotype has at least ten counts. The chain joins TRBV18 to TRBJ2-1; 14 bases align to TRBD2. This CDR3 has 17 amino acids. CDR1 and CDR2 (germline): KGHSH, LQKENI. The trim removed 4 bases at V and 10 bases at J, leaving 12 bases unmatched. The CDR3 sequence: CASSQGLAGEGDKEQFF. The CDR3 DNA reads TGTGCCAGCTCACAGGGACTAGCGGGAGAGGGGGATAAGGAGCAGTTCTTC.

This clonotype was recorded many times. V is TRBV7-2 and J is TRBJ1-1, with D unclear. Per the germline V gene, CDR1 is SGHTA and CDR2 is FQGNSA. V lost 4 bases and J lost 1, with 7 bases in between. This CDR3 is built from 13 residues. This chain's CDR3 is CASSWKWNTEAFF. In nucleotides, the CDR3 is TGTGCCAGCAGCTGGAAATGGAACACTGAAGCTTTCTTT.

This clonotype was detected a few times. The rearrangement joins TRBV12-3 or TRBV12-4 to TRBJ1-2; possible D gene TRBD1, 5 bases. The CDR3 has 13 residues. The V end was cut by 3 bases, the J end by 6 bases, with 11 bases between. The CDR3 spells CASSFQGPNGYTF. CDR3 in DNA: TGTGCCAGCAGTTTTCAGGGTCCGAATGGCTACACCTTC.

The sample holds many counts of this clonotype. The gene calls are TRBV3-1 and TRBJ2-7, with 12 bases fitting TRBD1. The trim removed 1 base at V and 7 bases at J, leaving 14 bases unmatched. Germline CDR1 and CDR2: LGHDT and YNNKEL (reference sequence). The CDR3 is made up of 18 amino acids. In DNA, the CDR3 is TGTGCCAGCAGCCAAGGAGGGACAGGGGGCCCCCGACGGGAGGAGCAGTACTTC. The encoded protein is CASSQGGTGGPRREEQYF.

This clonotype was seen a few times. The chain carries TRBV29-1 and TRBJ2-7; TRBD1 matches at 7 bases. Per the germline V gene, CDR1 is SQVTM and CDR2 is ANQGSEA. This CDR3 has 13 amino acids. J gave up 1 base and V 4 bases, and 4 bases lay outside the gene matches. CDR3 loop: CSVGQGMSYEQYF. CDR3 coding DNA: TGCAGCGTTGGACAGGGTATGTCCTACGAGCAGTACTTC.

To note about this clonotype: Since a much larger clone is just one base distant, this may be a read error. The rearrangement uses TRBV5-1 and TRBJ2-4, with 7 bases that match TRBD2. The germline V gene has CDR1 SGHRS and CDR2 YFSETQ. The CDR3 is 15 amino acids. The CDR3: CASSDPGGSENTQYF. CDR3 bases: TGCGCCAGCAGCGACCCCGGGGGGTCAGAAAACACTCAGTACTTC. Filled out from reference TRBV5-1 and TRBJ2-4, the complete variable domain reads KAGVTQTPRYLIKTRGQQVTLSCSPISGHRSVSWYQQTPGQGLQFLFEYFSETQRNKGNFPGRFSGRQFSNSRSEMNVSTLELGDSALYLCASSDPGGSENTQYFGAGTRLSVL.

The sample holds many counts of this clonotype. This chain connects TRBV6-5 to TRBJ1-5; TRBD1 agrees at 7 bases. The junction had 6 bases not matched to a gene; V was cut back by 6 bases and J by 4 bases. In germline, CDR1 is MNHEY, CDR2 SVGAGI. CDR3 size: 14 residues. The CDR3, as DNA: TGTGCCAGCAGAGAGGGGACAGCTAATCAGCCCCAGCATTTT. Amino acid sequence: CASREGTANQPQHF.

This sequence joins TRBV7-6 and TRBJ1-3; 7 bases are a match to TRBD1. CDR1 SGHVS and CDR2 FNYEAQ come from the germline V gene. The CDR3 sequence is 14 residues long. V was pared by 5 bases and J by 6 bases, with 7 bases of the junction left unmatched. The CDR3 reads CASSPLTGTNTIYF. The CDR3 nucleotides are TGTGCCAGCAGCCCCTTGACAGGGACAAACACCATATATTTT. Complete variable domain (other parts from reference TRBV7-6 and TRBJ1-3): GAGVSQSPRYKVTKRGQDVALRCDPISGHVSLYWYRQALGQGPEFLTYFNYEAQQDKSGLPNDRFSAERPEGSISTLTIQRTEQRDSAMYRCASSPLTGTNTIYFGEGSWLTVV.

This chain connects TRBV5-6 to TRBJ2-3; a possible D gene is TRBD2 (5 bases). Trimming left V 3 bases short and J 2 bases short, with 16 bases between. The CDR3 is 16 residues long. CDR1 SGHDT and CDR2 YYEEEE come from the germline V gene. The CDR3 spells CASSSDRTRSTDTQYF. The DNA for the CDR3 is TGTGCCAGCAGCTCAGATAGGACTCGATCCACAGATACGCAGTATTTT.